This T cell receptor (beta chain) was found in a study of neurological immune-mediated disorders. One entry per CDR3 protein results from TCRdb running MiXCR on the 5' RACE reads. Here the sample spans about 120,000 distinct CDR3 sequences, about 3.4% being singletons. Germline CDR1 reads SGHNT; CDR2 reads YYREEE (reference sequence). The CDR3 totals 12 residues. The germline V and J ends were trimmed by 4 bases and 5 bases, with 7 bases remaining between them. The chain has TRBV5-4 and TRBJ2-1; D uncertain. What was sequenced was PBMCs. This TCR was sampled from a woman in her twenties or thirties with multiple sclerosis. The DNA for the CDR3 is TGTGCCAGCAGCGTAGCAAACAATGAGCAGTTCTTC. Amino acids: CASSVANNEQFF.